This T cell receptor beta chain came from a study of blood T cell repertoires in COVID-19. Study-level information: Whether acute or convalescent, the COVID-19 samples came from the United States, Italy and Spain. Nucleic acid was either cDNA or gDNA, and it came from T cells, B-cell-depleted T cells, or PBMCs.

J lost 6 bases, V lost 7 bases, and 14 bases had no gene match. Germline V lookup: CDR1 LNHDA, CDR2 SQIVND (reference sequence). The CDR3 has 16 amino acids. In the original workflow: Amplification of reference gene primers was used by the study to estimate nucleated cell counts. Method: immunoSEQ multiplex PCR; TCRdb's copy keeps in-frame clones and lacks some. V and J calls and clone size follow that table, whereas D and trimming were derived from the DNA. The table shows 60,000 to 85,000 clones, with 90% occurring only once. The sequence was collected from a man between 50 and 59 years old with acute or convalescent COVID-19. Sequenced sample: peripheral blood. The V gene is TRBV19, the J gene TRBJ2-2, with 7 nucleotides matching TRBD1. CDR3 DNA sequence: TGTGCCAGTATGAACCTCGACAGGGCTAGGGCCGGGGAGCTGTTTTTT. Translation: CASMNLDRARAGELFF.